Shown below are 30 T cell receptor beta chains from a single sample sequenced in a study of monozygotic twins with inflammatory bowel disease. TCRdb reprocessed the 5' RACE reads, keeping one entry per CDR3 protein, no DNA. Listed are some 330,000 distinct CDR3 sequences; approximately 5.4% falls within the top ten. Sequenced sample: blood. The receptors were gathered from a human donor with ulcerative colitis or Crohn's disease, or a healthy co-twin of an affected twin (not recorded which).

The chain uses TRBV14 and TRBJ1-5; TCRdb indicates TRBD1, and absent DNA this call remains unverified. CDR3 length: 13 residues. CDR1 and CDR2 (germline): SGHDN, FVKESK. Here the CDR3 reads CASSQNWGGPQHF.

Here the CDR3 reads CASRFRDRKIYGYTF. This chain connects TRBV5-6 to TRBJ1-2; TCRdb picks TRBD1, but there is no DNA to check that call. The germline gives CDR1 SGHDT, CDR2 YYEEEE. The CDR3 sequence is 15 residues long.

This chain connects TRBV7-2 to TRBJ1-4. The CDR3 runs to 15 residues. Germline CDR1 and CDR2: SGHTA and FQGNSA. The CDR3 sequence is CASSSQGRGGEKLFF.

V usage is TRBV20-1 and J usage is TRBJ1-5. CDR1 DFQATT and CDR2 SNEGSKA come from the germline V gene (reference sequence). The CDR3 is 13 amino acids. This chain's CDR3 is CSARDHGGQPQHF.

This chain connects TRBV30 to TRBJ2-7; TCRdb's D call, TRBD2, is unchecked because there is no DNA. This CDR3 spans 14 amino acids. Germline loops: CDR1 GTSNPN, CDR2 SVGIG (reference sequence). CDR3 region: CAWSVGDYVNEQYF.

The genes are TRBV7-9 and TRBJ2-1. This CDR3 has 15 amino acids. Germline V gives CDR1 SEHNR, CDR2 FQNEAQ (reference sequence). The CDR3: CASTGFRGSYNEQFF.

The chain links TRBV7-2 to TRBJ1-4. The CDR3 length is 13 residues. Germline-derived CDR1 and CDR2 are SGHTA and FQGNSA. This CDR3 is CASQLTGEGKLFF.

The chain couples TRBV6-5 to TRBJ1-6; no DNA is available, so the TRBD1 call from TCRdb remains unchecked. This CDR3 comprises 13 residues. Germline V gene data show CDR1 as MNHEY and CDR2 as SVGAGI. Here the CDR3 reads CASKGTVNSPLHF.

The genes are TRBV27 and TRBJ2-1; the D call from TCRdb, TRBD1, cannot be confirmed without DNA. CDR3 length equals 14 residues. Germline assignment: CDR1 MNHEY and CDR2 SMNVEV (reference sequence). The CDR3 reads CASGNRGPLDEQFF.

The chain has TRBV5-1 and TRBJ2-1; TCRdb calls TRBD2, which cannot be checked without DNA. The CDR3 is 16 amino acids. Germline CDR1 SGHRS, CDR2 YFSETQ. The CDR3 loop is CASSGGGLAGDNEQFF.

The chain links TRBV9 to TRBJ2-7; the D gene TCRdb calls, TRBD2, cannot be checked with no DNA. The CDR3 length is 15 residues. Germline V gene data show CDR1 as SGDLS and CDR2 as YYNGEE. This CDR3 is CASSVGTSGPYEQYF.

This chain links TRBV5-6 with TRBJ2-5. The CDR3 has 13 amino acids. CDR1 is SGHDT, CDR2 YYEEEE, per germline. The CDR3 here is CASSLRLEETQYF.

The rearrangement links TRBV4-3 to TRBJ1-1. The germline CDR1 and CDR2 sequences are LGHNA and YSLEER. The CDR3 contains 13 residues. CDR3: CASSQERSGGAFF.

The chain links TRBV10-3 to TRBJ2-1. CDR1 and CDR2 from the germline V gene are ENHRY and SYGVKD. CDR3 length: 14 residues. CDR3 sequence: CAIREGVTYNEQFF.

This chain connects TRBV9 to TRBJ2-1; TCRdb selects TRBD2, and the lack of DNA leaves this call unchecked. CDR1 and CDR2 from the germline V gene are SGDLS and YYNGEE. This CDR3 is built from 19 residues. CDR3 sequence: CASSVGRAGGHWSNNEQFF.

The chain's CDR3 is CASSSHREPLAKNIQYF. The rearrangement uses TRBV12-3 or TRBV12-4 and TRBJ2-4; absent DNA, TCRdb's TRBD1 call cannot be checked. The CDR3 is 17 amino acids.

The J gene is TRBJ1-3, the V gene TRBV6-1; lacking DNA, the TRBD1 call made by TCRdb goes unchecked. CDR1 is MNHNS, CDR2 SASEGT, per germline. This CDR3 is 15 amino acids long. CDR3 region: CASSEANRSGGTIYF.

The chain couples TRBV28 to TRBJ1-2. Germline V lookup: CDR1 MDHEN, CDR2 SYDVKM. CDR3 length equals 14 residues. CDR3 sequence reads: CASSVTGRAGGYTF.

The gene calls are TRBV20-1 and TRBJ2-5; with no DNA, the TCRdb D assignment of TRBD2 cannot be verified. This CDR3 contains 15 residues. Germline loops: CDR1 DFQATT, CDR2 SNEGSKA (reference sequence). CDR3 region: CSARVGLAGQETQYF.

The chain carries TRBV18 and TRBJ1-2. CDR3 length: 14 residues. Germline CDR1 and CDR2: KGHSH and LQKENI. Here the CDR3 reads CASSPLRESVGYTF.

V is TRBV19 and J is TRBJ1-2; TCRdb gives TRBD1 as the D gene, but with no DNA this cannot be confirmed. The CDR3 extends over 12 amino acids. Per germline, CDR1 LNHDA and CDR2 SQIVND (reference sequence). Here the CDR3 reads CASSPGQRSYTF.

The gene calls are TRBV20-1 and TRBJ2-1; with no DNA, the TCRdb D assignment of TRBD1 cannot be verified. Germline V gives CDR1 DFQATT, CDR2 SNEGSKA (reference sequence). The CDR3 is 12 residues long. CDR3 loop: CSASTQGQRKFF.

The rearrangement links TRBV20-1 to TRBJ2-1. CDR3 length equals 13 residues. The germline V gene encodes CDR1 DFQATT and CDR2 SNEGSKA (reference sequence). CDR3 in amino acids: CSARATSYNEQFF.

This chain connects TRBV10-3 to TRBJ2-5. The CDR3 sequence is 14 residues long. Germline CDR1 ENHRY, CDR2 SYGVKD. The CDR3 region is CAISERLGQETQYF.

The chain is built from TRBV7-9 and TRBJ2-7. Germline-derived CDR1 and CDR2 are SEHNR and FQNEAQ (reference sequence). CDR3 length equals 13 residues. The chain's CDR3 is CASSSSSAYEQYF.

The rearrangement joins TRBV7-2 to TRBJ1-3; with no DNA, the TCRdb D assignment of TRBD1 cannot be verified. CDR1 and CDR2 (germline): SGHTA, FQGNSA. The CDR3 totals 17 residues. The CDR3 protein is CASSLGVGDLSGNTIYF.

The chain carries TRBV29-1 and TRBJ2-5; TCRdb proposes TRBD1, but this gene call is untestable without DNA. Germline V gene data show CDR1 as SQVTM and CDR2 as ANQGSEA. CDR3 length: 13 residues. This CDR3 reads CSNKQGAGETQYF.

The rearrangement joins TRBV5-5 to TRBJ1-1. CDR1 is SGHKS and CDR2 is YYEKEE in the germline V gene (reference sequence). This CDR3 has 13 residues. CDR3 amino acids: CASSLYRNTEAFF.

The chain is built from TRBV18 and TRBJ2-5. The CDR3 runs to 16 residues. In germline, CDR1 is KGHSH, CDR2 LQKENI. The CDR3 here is CASSQTRMSTQETQYF.

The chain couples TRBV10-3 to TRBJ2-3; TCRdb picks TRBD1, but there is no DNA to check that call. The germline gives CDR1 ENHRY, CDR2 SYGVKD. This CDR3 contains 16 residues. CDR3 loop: CAIRDRDRVSTDTQYF.